The T cell receptor (beta chain) under discussion was sequenced for a study of blood T cell repertoires in COVID-19. As for the study in general: In each case, the material was cDNA or gDNA derived from T cells, B-cell-depleted T cells, or PBMCs.

The count of this clone is one. Authors' processing steps: The authors estimated nucleated cell counts from reference gene primer amplification. Produced via immunoSEQ multiplex PCR; TCRdb's table is partial and in-frame only. The D gene and trimming were derived from the DNA, and the V and J assignments and clone size from that table. There are 75,000 to 90,000 clones in the sample; around four fifths occur only once, and roughly a third lies in the top ten. The CDR3 loop spans 15 amino acids. Germline loops: CDR1 LGHDT, CDR2 YNNKEL (reference sequence). V lost 4 bases to trimming and J lost 2 bases; unmatched junction nucleotides: 4.

The clonotype comes from a man between 60 and 75 years old with COVID-19, enrolled during active disease. V gene TRBV3-1 (or the pseudogene TRBV3-2) combines with J gene TRBJ2-7, with 11 bases aligning to TRBD2. The sequenced material came from peripheral blood. CDR3 loop: CASSLVAGGPYEQYF. The CDR3 coding sequence is TGTGCCAGCAGCCTCGTAGCGGGGGGGCCCTACGAGCAGTACTTC.